These 11 T cell receptor beta chains originate from one sample sequenced in a study of technical replicates of blood from a few donors. Using immunoSEQ multiplex PCR, the repertoire was profiled, and TCRdb retains in-frame clones only, with some absent. The sample lists 85,000 to 90,000 clones, around 90% occurring once. Material: T cells isolated from PBMCs. These receptor sequences come from a human donor in good health.

This chain uses TRBV6-5 with TRBJ2-5; possible D gene TRBD2, 5 bases. CDR3 length: 12 residues. Per the germline V gene, CDR1 is MNHEY and CDR2 is SVGAGI. V lost 7 bases and J lost 2, with 8 bases in between. The CDR3 DNA reads as TGTGCCAGCAAGAGGGATCAAGAGACCCAGTACTTC. Translated, it gives CASKRDQETQYF.

The V and J genes are TRBV14 and TRBJ1-3, with D possibly being TRBD1 (5 bases). The CDR3 consists of 14 residues. The germline V gene encodes CDR1 SGHDN and CDR2 FVKESK. V was clipped by 5 bases and J by 1 base, with 9 bases between them. The CDR3 loop is CASSFRGSGNTIYF. DNA of the CDR3: TGTGCCAGCAGCTTTAGGGGTTCTGGAAACACCATATATTTT.

J is TRBJ2-3 and V is TRBV30, with 11 bases that match TRBD2. Germline V CDR1 and CDR2: GTSNPN, SVGIG (reference sequence). This CDR3 has 15 residues. The J segment lost 2 bases and the V segment lost 2 bases, leaving 3 bases of the junction unmatched. CDR3 sequence (DNA): TGTGCCTGGAGTCTTAGCGGGGGGGCCACAGATACGCAGTATTTT. This sequence encodes CAWSLSGGATDTQYF.

The J gene is TRBJ1-1, the V gene TRBV28; D is ambiguous. V lost 6 bases and J lost 5, with 16 bases in between. CDR3 length: 14 amino acids. Germline-derived CDR1 and CDR2 are MDHEN and SYDVKM. The DNA for the CDR3 is TGTGCCAGCAGCCTAATAAGCGGAGGGACTGAAGCTTTCTTT. Protein sequence: CASSLISGGTEAFF.

This chain connects TRBV13 to TRBJ2-6, with D tentatively TRBD1 (5 bases). There are 17 residues in the CDR3. CDR1 PRHDT and CDR2 FYEKMQ come from the germline V gene (reference sequence). V was shortened by 3 bases and J by 4 bases, with 16 bases between the two germline ends. CDR3 DNA sequence: TGTGCCAGCAGCTTCCGGACATCGGTAGTCGGGGCCAACGTCCTGACTTTC. Its protein is CASSFRTSVVGANVLTF.

J is TRBJ2-1 and V is TRBV2, with a tentative D call TRBD2 (6 bases). CDR1 is SNHLY and CDR2 is FYNNEI in the germline V gene. The length of the CDR3 is 16 residues. Trimming removed 6 bases at V and 5 bases at J, with 20 bases between. In DNA form, the CDR3 reads TGTGCCAGCAGCGCCGGAGTAGCGGCTCTTAACAATGAGCAGTTCTTC. Its translation is CASSAGVAALNNEQFF.

The chain couples TRBV30 to TRBJ1-3; D ambiguous. V was cut by 6 bases and J by 4 bases, with 13 bases left in between. The CDR3 consists of 13 residues. The germline V gene has CDR1 GTSNPN and CDR2 SVGIG (reference sequence). The CDR3 DNA reads as TGTGCCTGTGGAGTATCATGGGGAAACACCATATATTTT. It translates to CACGVSWGNTIYF.

DNA of the CDR3: TGCGCCAGCAGTACAGGGTTGAGACCTGAAGCTTTCTTT. As protein: CASSTGLRPEAFF. The genes are TRBV10-2 and TRBJ1-1; D is perhaps TRBD1 (6 bases). V lost 5 bases to trimming and J lost 6 bases, with 13 bases between them. There are 13 residues in the CDR3. The germline CDR1 and CDR2 sequences are WSHSY and SAAADI.

The chain is built from TRBV10-1 and TRBJ2-5; 10 bases match TRBD2. V was pared by 3 bases and J by 5 bases, with 6 bases of the junction left unmatched. The germline V gene has CDR1 WNHNN and CDR2 SYGVQD (reference sequence). The CDR3 is 15 residues long. As DNA, the CDR3 is TGCGCCAGCAGTGAAGCTAGCGGGAGTATGGAGACCCAGTACTTC. Translation gives CASSEASGSMETQYF.

The chain carries TRBV6-1 and TRBJ2-1; TRBD2 agrees at 7 bases. The junction had 10 bases not matched to a gene; V was cut back by 4 bases and J by 4 bases. Germline CDR1 MNHNS, CDR2 SASEGT. The CDR3 totals 16 residues. The CDR3 loop is CASSAQREIFYNEQFF. Here the CDR3 DNA reads TGTGCCAGCAGTGCTCAGCGGGAAATTTTTTACAATGAGCAGTTCTTC.

The table lists this clone with a few counts. The chain employs TRBV28 and TRBJ1-1, with 7 bases that match TRBD1. The CDR3 covers 16 residues. V shed 5 bases and J 3 bases; nucleotides not matched to a gene: 12. Germline CDR1 MDHEN, CDR2 SYDVKM. CDR3 sequence (DNA): TGTGCCAGCAGTCTCCCGACAGGGCCTATTTACACTGAAGCTTTCTTT. Translating it yields CASSLPTGPIYTEAFF.